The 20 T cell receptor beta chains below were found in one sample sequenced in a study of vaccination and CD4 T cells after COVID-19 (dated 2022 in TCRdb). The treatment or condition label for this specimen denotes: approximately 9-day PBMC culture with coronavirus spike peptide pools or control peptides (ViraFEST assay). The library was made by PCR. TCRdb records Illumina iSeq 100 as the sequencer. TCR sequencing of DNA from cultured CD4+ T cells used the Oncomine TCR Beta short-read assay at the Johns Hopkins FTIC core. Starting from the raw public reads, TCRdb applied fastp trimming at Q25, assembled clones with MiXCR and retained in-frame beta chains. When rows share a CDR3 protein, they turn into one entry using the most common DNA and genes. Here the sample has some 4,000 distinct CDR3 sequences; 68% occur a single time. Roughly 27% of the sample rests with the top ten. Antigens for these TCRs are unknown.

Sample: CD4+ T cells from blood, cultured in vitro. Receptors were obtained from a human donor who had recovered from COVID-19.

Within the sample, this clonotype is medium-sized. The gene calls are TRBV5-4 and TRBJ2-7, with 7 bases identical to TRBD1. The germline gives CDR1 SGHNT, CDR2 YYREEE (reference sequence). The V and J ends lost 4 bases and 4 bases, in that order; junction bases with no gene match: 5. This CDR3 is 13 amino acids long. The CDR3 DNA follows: TGTGCCAGCAGCGTTGGGACAGCATACGAGCAGTACTTC. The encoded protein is CASSVGTAYEQYF. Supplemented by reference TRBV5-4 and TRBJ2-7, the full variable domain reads ETGVTQSPTHLIKTRGQQVTLRCSSQSGHNTVSWYQQALGQGPQFIFQYYREEENGRGNFPPRFSGLQFPNYSSELNVNALELDDSALYLCASSVGTAYEQYFGPGTRLTVT.

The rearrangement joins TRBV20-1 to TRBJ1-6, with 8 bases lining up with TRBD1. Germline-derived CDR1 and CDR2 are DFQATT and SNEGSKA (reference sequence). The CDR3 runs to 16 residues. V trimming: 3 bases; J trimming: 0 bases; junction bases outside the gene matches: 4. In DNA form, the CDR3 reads TGCAGTGCTAGTGTTACAGGGGGCTCCTATAATTCACCCCTCCACTTT. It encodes CSASVTGGSYNSPLHF.

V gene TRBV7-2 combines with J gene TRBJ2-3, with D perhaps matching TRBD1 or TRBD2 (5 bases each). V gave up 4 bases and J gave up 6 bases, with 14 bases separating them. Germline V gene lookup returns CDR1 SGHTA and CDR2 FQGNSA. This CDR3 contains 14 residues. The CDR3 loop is CASSWGPGRDTQYF. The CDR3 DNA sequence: TGTGCCAGCAGCTGGGGACCCGGTCGGGATACGCAGTATTTT.

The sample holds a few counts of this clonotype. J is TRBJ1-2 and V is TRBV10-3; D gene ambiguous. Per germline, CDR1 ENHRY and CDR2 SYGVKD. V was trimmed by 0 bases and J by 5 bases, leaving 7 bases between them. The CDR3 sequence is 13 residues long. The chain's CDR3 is CAISESKYYGYTF. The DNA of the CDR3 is TGTGCCATCAGTGAGTCGAAGTATTATGGCTACACCTTC.

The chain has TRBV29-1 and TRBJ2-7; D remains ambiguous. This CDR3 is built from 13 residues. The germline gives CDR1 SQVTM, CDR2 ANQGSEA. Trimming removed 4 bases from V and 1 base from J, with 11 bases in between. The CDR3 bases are TGCAGCGTTGTTCGAGACCGGTCCTACGAGCAGTACTTC. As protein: CSVVRDRSYEQYF.

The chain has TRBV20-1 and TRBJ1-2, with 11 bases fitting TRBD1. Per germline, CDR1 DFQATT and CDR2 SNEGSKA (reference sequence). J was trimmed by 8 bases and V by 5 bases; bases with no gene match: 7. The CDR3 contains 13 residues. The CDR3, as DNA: TGCAGTGCTCCCGGACAGGGGGCAATCGGCTACACCTTC. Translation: CSAPGQGAIGYTF.

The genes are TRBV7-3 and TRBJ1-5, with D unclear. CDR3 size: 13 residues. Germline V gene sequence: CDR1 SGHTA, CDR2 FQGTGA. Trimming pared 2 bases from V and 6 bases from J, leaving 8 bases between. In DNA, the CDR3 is TGTGCCAGCAGCTTATGGGATGGTCAGCCCCAGCATTTT. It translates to CASSLWDGQPQHF.

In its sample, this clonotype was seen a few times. This chain's CDR3 is CASTSFGRGQVYGYTF. Here the CDR3 DNA reads TGTGCCAGCACCTCCTTCGGCCGGGGGCAGGTCTATGGCTACACCTTC. The chain recombines TRBV28 with TRBJ1-2; possibly TRBD1 for D (6 bases). The length of the CDR3 is 16 residues. Looked up from germline, CDR1 is MDHEN and CDR2 is SYDVKM. V was pared by 7 bases and J by 4 bases, with 22 bases between.

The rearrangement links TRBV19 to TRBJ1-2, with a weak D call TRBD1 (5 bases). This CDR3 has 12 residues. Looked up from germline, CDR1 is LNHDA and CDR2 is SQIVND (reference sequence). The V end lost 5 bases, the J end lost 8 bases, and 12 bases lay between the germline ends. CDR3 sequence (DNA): TGTGCCAGTAGTTCAGGGTCGAGGGGCTACACCTTC. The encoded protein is CASSSGSRGYTF.

The CDR3 region has the DNA TGTGCCAGCAGCTTAGCGGTGATCCACAATGAGCAGTTCTTC. Its translation is CASSLAVIHNEQFF. The chain carries TRBV7-9 and TRBJ2-1, with D uncertain. The CDR3 has 14 residues. The V gene lost 0 bases and the J gene lost 5 bases, with 8 bases spanning the gap. Germline lookup yields CDR1 SEHNR and CDR2 FQNEAQ (reference sequence).

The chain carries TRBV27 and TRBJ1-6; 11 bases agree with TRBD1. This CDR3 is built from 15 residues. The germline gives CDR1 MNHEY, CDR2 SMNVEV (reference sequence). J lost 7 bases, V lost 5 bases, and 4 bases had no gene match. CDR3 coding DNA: TGTGCCAGCAGTGGCGGGACAGGGGGGAATTCACCCCTCCACTTT. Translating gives CASSGGTGGNSPLHF.

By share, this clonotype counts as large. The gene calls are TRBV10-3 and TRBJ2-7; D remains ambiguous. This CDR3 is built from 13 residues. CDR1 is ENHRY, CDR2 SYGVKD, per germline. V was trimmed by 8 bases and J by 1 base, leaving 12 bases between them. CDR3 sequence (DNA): TGTGCCATCGCGTCGGGCGGATCCTACGAGCAGTACTTC. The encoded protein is CAIASGGSYEQYF.

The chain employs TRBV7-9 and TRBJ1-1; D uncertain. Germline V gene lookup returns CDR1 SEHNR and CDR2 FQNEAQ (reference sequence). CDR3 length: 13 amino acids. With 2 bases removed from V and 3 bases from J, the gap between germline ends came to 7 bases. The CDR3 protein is CASSLLGYTEAFF. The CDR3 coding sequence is TGTGCCAGCAGCTTATTGGGATACACTGAAGCTTTCTTT.

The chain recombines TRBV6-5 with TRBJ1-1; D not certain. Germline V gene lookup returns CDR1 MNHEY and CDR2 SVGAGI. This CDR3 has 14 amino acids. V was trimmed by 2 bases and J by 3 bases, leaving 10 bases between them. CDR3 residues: CASSYLGGDTEAFF. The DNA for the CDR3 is TGTGCCAGCAGTTACCTCGGCGGGGACACTGAAGCTTTCTTT.

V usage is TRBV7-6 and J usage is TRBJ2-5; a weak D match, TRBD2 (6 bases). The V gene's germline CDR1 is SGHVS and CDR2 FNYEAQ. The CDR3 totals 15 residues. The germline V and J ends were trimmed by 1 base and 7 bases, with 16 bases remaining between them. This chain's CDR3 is CASSLVTREVGTQYF. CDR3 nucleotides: TGTGCCAGCAGCTTAGTGACTAGGGAAGTGGGGACCCAGTACTTC. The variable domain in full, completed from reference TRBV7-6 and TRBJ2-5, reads GAGVSQSPRYKVTKRGQDVALRCDPISGHVSLYWYRQALGQGPEFLTYFNYEAQQDKSGLPNDRFSAERPEGSISTLTIQRTEQRDSAMYRCASSLVTREVGTQYFGPGTRLLVL.

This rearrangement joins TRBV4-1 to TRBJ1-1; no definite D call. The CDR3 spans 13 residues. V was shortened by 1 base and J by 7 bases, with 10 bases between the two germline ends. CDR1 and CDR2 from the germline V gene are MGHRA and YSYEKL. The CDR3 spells CASSQVSWVEAFF. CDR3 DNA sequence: TGCGCCAGCAGCCAAGTTTCGTGGGTTGAAGCTTTCTTT.

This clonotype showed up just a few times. CDR3 DNA: TGTGCCAGCAGTCACAGGGTGGACACTGAAGCTTTCTTT. Amino acid sequence: CASSHRVDTEAFF. The chain joins TRBV6-1 to TRBJ1-1, with a tentative D call TRBD1 (6 bases). CDR1 MNHNS and CDR2 SASEGT come from the germline V gene. Trimming took 5 bases from V and 3 from J, leaving 10 bases between them. The length of the CDR3 is 13 residues.

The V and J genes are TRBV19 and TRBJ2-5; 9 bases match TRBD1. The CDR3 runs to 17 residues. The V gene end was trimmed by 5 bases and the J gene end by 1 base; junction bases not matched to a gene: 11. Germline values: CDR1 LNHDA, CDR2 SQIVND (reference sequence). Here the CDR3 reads CASSGPTGGASQETQYF. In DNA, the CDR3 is TGTGCCAGTAGTGGCCCGACAGGGGGGGCTTCCCAAGAGACCCAGTACTTC.

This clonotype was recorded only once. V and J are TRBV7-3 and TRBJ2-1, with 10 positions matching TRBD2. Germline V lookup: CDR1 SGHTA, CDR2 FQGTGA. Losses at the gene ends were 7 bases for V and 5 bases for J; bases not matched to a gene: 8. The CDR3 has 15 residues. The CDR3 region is CASTSAGGLNNEQFF. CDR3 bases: TGTGCCAGCACCTCAGCGGGGGGGCTAAACAATGAGCAGTTCTTC.

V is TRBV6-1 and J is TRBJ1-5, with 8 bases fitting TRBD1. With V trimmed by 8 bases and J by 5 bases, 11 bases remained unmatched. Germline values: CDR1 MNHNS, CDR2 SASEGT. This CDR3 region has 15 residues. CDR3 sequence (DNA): TGTGCCAGCGAAATTGGGCAGGGGGCCTATCAGCCCCAGCATTTT. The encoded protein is CASEIGQGAYQPQHF.